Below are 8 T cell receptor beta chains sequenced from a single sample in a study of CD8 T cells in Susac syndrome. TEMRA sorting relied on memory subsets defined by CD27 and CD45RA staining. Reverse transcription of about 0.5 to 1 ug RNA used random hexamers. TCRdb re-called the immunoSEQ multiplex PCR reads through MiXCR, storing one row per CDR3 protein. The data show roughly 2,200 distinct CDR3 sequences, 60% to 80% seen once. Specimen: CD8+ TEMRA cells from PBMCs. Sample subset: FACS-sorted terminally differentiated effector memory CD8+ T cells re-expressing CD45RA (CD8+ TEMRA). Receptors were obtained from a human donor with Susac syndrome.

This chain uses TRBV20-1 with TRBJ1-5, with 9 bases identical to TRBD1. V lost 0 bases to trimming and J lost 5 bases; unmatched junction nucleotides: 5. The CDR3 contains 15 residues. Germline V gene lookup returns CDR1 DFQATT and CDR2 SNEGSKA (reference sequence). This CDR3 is CSARDGTGQDQPQHF. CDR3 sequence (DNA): TGCAGTGCTAGAGACGGGACAGGGCAAGATCAGCCCCAGCATTTT.

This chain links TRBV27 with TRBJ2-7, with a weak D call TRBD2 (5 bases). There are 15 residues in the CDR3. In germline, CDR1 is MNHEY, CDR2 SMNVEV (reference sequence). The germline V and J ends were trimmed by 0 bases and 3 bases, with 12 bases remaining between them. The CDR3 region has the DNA TGTGCCAGCAGTTTATCGGCGGGTCCGGGCTACGAGCAGTACTTC. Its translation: CASSLSAGPGYEQYF.

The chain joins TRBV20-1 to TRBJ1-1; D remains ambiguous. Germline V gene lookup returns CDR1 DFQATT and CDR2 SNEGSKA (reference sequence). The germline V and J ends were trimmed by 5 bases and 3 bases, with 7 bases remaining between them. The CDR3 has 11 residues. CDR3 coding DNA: TGCAGTGCTTGGGTGTACACTGAAGCTTTCTTT. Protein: CSAWVYTEAFF.

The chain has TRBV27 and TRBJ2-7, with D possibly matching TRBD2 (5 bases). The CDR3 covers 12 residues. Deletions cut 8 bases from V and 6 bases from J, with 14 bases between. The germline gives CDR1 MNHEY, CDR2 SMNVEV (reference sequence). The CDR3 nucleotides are TGTGCCAGCTCGGGCGGGTATCGCGAGCAGTACTTC. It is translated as CASSGGYREQYF.

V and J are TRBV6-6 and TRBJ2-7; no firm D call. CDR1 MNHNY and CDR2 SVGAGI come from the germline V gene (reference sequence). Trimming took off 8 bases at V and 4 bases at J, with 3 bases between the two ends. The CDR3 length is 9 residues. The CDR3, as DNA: TGTGCCAGCGGATACGAGCAGTACTTC. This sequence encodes CASGYEQYF.

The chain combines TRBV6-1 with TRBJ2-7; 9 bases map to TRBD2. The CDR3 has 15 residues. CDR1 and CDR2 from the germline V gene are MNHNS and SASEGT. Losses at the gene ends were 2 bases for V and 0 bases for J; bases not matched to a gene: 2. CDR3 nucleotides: TGTGCCAGCAGTGAACTAGCGGGGATCTCCTACGAGCAGTACTTC. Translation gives CASSELAGISYEQYF.

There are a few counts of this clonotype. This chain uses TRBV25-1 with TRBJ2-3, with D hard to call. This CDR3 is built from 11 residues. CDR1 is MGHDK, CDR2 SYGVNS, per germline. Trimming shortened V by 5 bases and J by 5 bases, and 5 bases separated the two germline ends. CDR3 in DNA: TGTGCCAGCAGTTTGGGAGATACGCAGTATTTT. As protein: CASSLGDTQYF.

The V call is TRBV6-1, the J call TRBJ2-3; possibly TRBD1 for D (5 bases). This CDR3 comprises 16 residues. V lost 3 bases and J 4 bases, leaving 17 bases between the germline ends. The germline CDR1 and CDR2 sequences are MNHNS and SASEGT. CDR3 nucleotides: TGTGCCAGCAGTGAGCGTGTCAGGGTTGTATCAGATACGCAGTATTTT. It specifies CASSERVRVVSDTQYF.